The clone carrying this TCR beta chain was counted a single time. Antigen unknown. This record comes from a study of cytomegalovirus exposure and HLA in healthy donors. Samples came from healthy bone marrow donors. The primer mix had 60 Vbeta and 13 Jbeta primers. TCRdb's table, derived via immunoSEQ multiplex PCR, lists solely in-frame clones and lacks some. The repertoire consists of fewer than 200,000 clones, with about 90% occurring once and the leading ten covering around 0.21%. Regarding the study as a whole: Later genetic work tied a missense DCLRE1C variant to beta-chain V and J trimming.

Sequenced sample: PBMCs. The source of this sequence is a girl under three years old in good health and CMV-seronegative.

CDR3 in amino acids: CATSRDPSAGRRSYEQYF. The CDR3 DNA sequence: TGTGCCACCAGCAGAGATCCATCAGCGGGACGGCGCTCCTACGAGCAGTACTTC. The chain carries TRBV15 and TRBJ2-7, with 7 positions matching TRBD2. The germline gives CDR1 LNHNV, CDR2 YYDKDF (reference sequence). This CDR3 region has 18 residues. The V segment lost 0 bases and the J segment 0 bases; nucleotides outside the gene matches: 11.